This entry is about one T cell receptor (beta chain). Its antigen is still unknown. The assay was immunoSEQ multiplex PCR, and TCRdb's table has in-frame clones only and misses some. The profile covers 43,000 or so clones, with roughly two thirds appearing a single time and 3.5% to 4% taken by the ten largest. With ipilimumab providing CTLA-4 blockade, focal radiation was administered to patients who had chemo-refractory metastatic non-small-cell lung cancer. The data stem from a study of radiotherapy plus CTLA-4 blockade in lung cancer. Study results and caveats: In blood, after radiotherapy plus ipilimumab, tumor-derived TCR clones expanded.

Germline CDR1 and CDR2: MNHEY and SVGAGI. This CDR3 has 14 amino acids. Trimming removed 7 bases from V and 5 bases from J; junction bases left unmatched: 4. This receptor was identified in a human donor with non-small cell lung cancer who had a complete response to radiotherapy plus ipilimumab. Sequenced material: peripheral blood, taken from a patient treated with radiotherapy plus ipilimumab. This chain connects TRBV6-5 to TRBJ1-6, with TRBD1 matching over 8 bases. CDR3 protein: CASTRQGNNSPLHF. In DNA, the CDR3 is TGTGCCAGCACTCGACAGGGGAATAATTCACCCCTCCACTTT.